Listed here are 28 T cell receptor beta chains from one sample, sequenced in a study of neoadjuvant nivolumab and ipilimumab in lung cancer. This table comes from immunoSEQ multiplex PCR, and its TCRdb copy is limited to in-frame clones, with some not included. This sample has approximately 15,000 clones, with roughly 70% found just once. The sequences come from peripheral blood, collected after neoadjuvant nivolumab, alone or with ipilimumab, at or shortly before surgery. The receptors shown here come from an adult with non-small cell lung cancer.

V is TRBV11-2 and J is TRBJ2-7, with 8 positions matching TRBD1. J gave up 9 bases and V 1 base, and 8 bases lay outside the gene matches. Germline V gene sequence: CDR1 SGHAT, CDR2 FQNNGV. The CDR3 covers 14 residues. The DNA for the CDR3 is TGTGCCAGCAGCTTAGTGCTGACAGGGGCTCGGCAGTACTTC. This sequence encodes CASSLVLTGARQYF.

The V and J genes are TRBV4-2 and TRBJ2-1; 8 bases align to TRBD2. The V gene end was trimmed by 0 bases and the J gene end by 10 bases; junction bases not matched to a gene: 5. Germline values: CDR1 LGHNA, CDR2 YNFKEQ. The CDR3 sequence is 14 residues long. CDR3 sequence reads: CASSQDLAGREQFF. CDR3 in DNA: TGTGCCAGCAGCCAAGACCTAGCGGGCCGGGAGCAGTTCTTC.

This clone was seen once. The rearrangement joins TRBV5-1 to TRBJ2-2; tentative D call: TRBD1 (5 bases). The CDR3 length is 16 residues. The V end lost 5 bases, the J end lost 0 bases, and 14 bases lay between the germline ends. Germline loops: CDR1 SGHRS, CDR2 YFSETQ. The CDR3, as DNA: TGCGCCAGCAGTTCCGGACAAGTTGCGAACACCGGGGAGCTGTTTTTT. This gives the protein CASSSGQVANTGELFF.

Here the CDR3 reads CASSSGTSGRSSEQYF. CDR3 nucleotide sequence: TGCGCCAGCTCCTCAGGGACTAGCGGGCGAAGTTCCGAGCAGTACTTC. The chain employs TRBV5-1 and TRBJ2-7; 12 bases align to TRBD2. Per germline, CDR1 SGHRS and CDR2 YFSETQ. Trimming took 7 bases from V and 6 from J; bases not matched to a gene: 14. The CDR3 extends over 16 amino acids.

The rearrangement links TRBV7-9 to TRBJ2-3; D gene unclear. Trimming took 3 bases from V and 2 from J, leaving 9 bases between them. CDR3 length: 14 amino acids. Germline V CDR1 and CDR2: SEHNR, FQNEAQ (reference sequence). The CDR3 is CASSLSIATDTQYF. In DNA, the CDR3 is TGTGCCAGCAGCTTGAGTATTGCCACAGATACGCAGTATTTT.

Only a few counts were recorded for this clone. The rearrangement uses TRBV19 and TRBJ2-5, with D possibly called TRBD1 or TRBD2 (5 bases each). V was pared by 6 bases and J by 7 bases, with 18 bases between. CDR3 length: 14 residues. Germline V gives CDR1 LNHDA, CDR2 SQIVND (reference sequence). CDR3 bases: TGTGCCAGTAGGCCCCTTCAGGGAGACGGGACCCAGTACTTC. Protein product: CASRPLQGDGTQYF.

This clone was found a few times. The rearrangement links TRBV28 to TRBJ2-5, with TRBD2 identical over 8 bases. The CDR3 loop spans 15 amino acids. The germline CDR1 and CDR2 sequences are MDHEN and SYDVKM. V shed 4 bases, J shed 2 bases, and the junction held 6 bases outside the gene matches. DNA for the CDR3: TGTGCCAGCAGTTCGGAAGCGGGGGAGCAAGAGACCCAGTACTTC. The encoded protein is CASSSEAGEQETQYF.

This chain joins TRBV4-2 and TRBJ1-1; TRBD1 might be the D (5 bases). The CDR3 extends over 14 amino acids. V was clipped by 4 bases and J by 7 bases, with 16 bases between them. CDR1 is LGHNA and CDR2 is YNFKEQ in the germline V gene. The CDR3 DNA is TGTGCCAGCAGCCCCTTTGAGGGGAAGCTTGAAGCTTTCTTT. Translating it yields CASSPFEGKLEAFF.

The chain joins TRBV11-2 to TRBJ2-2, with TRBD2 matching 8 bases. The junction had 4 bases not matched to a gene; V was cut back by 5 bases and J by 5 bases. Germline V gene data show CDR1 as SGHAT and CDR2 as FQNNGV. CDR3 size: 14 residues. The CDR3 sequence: CASSPLAVTGELFF. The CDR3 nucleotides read TGTGCCAGCAGCCCACTAGCGGTTACCGGGGAGCTGTTTTTT.

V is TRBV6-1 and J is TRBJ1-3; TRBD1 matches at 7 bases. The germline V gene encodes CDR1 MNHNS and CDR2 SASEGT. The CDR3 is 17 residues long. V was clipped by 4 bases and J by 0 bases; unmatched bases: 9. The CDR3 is CASSVRQGPNSGNTIYF. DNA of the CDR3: TGTGCCAGCAGTGTACGACAGGGTCCCAACTCTGGAAACACCATATATTTT.

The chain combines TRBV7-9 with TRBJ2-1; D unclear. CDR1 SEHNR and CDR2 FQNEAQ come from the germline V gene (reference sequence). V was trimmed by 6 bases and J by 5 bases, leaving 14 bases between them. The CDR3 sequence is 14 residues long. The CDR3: CASRPKSGHNEQFF. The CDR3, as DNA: TGTGCCAGCAGACCAAAATCCGGTCACAATGAGCAGTTCTTC.

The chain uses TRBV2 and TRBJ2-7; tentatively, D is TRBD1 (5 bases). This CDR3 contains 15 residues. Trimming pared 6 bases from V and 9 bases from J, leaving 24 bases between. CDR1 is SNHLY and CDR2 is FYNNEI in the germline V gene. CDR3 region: CASSARQGGIDGQYF. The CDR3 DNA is TGTGCCAGCAGCGCTCGGCAGGGTGGGATCGATGGGCAGTACTTC.

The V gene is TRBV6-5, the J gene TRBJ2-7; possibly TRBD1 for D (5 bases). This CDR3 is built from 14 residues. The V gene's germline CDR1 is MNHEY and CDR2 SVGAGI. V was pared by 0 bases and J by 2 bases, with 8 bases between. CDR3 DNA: TGTGCCAGCAGTTACTCGACGGACACCTACGAGCAGTACTTC. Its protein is CASSYSTDTYEQYF.

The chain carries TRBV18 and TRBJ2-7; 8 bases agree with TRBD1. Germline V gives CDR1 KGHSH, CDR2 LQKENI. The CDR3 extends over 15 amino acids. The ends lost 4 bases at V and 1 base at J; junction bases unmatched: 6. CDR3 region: CASSLGGQASYEQYF. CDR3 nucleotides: TGTGCCAGCTCACTTGGGGGACAGGCTTCCTACGAGCAGTACTTC. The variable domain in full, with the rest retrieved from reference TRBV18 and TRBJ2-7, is NAGVMQNPRHLVRRRGQEARLRCSPMKGHSHVYWYRQLPEEGLKFMVYLQKENIIDESGMPKERFSAEFPKEGPSILRIQQVVRGDSAAYFCASSLGGQASYEQYFGPGTRLTVT.

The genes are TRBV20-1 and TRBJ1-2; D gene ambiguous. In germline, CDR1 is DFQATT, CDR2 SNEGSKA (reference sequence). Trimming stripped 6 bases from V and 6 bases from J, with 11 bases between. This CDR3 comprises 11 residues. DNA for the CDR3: TGCAGTGCCACCCCTCGGCATGGCTACACCTTC. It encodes CSATPRHGYTF.

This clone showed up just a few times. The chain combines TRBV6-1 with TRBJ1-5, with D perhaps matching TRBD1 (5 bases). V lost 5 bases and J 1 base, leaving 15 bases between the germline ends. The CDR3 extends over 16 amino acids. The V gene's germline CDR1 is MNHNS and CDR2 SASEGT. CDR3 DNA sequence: TGTGCCAGCAGTAAAGGGACGGTGGGGAGCAATCAGCCCCAGCATTTT. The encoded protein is CASSKGTVGSNQPQHF.

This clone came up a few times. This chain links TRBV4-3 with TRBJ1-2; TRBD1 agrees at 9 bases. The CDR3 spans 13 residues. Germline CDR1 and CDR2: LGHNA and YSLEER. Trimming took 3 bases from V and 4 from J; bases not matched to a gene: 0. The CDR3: CASSQTGGYGYTF. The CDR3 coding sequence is TGCGCCAGCAGCCAGACAGGGGGCTATGGCTACACCTTC.

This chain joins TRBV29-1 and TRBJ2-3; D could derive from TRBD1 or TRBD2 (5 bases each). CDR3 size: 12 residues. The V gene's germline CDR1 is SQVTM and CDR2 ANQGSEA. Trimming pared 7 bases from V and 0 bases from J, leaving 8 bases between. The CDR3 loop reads CSARDSTDTQYF. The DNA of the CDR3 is TGCAGCGCCCGGGACAGCACAGATACGCAGTATTTT.

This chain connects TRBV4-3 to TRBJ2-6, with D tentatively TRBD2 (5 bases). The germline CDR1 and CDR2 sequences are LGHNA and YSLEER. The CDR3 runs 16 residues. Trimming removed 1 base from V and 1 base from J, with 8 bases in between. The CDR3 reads CASSQVSGSGANVLTF. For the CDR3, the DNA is TGCGCCAGCAGCCAAGTATCGGGGTCTGGGGCCAACGTCCTGACTTTC.

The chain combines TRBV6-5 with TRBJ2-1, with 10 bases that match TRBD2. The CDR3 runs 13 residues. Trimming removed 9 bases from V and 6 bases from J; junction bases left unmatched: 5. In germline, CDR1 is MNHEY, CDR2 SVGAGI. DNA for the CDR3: TGTGCCAGTATAGCGGGAGGAGGCAATGAGCAGTTCTTC. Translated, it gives CASIAGGGNEQFF.

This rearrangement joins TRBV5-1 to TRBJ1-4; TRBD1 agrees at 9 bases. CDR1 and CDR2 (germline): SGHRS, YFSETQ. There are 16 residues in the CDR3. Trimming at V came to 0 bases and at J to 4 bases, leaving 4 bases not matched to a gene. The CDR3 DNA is TGCGCCAGCAGCTTGGGGGGGACAGGGATTAATGAAAAACTGTTTTTT. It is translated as CASSLGGTGINEKLFF. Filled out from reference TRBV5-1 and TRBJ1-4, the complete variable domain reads KAGVTQTPRYLIKTRGQQVTLSCSPISGHRSVSWYQQTPGQGLQFLFEYFSETQRNKGNFPGRFSGRQFSNSRSEMNVSTLELGDSALYLCASSLGGTGINEKLFFGSGTQLSVL.

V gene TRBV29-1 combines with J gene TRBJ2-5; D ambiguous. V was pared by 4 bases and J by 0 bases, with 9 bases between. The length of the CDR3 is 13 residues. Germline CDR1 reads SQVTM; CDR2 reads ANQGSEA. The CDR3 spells CSVVPGDQETQYF. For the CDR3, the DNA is TGCAGCGTTGTGCCCGGTGACCAAGAGACCCAGTACTTC.

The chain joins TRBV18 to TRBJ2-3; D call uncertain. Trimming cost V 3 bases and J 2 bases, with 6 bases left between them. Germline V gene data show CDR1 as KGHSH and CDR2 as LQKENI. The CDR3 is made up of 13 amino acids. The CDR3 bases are TGTGCCAGCTCACCCTCCGTCACAGATACGCAGTATTTT. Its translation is CASSPSVTDTQYF.

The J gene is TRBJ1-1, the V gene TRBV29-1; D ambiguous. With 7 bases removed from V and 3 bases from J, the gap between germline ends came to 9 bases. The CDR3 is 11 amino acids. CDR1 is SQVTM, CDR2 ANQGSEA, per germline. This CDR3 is CSAYFYTEAFF. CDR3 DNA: TGCAGCGCCTACTTCTACACTGAAGCTTTCTTT.

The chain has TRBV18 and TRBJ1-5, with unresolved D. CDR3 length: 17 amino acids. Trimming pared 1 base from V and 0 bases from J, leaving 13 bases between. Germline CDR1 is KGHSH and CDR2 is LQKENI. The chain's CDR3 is CASSPQAESLSNQPQHF. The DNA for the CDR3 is TGTGCCAGCTCACCACAAGCAGAGAGTCTTAGCAATCAGCCCCAGCATTTT.

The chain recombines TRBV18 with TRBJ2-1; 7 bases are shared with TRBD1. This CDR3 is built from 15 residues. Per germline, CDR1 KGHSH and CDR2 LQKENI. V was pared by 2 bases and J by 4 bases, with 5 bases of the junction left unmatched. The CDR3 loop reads CASSPEGTVYNEQFF. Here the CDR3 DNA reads TGTGCCAGCTCACCAGAAGGGACAGTTTACAATGAGCAGTTCTTC. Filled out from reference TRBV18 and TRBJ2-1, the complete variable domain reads NAGVMQNPRHLVRRRGQEARLRCSPMKGHSHVYWYRQLPEEGLKFMVYLQKENIIDESGMPKERFSAEFPKEGPSILRIQQVVRGDSAAYFCASSPEGTVYNEQFFGPGTRLTVL.

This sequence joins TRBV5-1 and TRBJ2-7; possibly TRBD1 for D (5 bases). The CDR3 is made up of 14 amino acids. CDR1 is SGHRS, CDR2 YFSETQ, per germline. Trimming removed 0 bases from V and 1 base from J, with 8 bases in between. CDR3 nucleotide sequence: TGCGCCAGCAGCTTGGGGGGCGGATCCTACGAGCAGTACTTC. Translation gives CASSLGGGSYEQYF.

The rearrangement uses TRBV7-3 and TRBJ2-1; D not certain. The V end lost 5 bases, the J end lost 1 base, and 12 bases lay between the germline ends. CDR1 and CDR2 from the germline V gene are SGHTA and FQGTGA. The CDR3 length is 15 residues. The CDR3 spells CASSLGLLSYNEQFF. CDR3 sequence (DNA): TGTGCCAGCAGCCTCGGCCTGCTGTCCTACAATGAGCAGTTCTTC.